These T cell receptor beta chains were read from a single sample in a study of long-term antiretroviral therapy in people with HIV. Here immunoSEQ multiplex PCR was the method, and the copy in TCRdb shows in-frame clones only, minus some. The table lists 20,000 to 25,000 clones, around four fifths of them singletons. This specimen was unsorted PBMCs, taken 1.6 years after starting antiretroviral therapy. The receptor set was obtained from a man aged 35 to 55 with HIV. The CDR3 runs from the conserved cysteine through the conserved F or W. The D gene is left open where the match is weak. Clone size is stated in some rows and not others, as once, few, many or a class when expanded.

>TRBV5-7|TRBJ1-6|once|-
CASSLQGFRNSPLHF
TGTGCCAGCAGCTTGCAAGGATTTCGGAATTCACCCCTCCACTTT
>TRBV7-9|TRBJ2-3|-|TRBD2
CASSSERGGSTDTQYF
TGTGCCAGCAGCTCCGAGCGGGGGGGAAGCACAGATACGCAGTATTTT
>TRBV18|TRBJ2-3|-|TRBD2
CASSPEQASGFTDTQYF
TGTGCCAGCTCACCAGAGCAGGCTAGCGGTTTCACAGATACGCAGTATTTT
>TRBV6-6|TRBJ2-7|-|-
CASSYSFGGEQYF
TGTGCCAGCAGTTACTCATTCGGGGGCGAGCAGTACTTC
>TRBV30|TRBJ2-3|-|TRBD2
CAWSLTRLAGVADTQYF
TGTGCCTGGAGTCTGACGAGGCTAGCGGGGGTTGCAGATACGCAGTATTTT
>TRBV5-1|TRBJ2-1|-|-
CASSLEVYNEQFF
TGCGCCAGCAGCTTGGAAGTTTACAATGAGCAGTTCTTC
>TRBV5-8|TRBJ1-5|-|-
CASSLMVSQPQHF
TGTGCCAGCAGCTTGATGGTGAGTCAGCCCCAGCATTTT
>TRBV7-8|TRBJ1-5|few|-
CASSLDGNQPQHF
TGTGCCAGCAGCTTAGATGGCAATCAGCCCCAGCATTTT
>TRBV15|TRBJ2-7|few|-
CATSEQGSYEQYF
TGTGCCACCAGCGAACAGGGCTCCTACGAGCAGTACTTC
>TRBV11-2|TRBJ2-7|-|TRBD2
CASSLVSFLGGRGTEEQYF
TGTGCCAGCAGCTTAGTTTCATTTTTAGGCGGGAGAGGGACGGAGGAGCAGTACTTC
>TRBV5-1|TRBJ2-2|-|-
CASSAGGTGELFF
TGCGCCAGCAGCGCCGGGGGAACCGGGGAGCTGTTTTTT